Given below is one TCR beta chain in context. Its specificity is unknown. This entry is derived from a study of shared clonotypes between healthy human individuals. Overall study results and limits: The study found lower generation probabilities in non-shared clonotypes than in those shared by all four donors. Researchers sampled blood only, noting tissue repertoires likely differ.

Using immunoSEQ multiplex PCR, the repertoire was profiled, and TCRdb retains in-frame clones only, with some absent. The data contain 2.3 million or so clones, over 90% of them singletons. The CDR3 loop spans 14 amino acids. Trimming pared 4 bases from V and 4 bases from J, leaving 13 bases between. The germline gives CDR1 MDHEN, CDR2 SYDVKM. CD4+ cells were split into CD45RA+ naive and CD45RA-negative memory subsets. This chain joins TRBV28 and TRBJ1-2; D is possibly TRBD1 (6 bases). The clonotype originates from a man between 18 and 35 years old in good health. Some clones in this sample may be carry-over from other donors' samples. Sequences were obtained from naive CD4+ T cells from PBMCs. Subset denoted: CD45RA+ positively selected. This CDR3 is CASSYPRGSYGYTF. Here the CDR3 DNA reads TGTGCCAGCAGTTACCCCAGGGGTAGCTATGGCTACACCTTC.